Listed below are T cell receptor beta chains from one sample, sequenced in a study of a mutant IDH1 vaccine in newly diagnosed glioma. These TCRs' antigens remain unknown. Clones were read by immunoSEQ multiplex PCR, and TCRdb kept only the in-frame ones, dropping some. The profile shows 65,000 or so clones, 70% to 90% of them singletons. Sequencing was performed on PBMCs, taken from a glioma patient whose treatment included an IDH1 peptide vaccine. These receptors came from a man aged 25-45 years with glioma. CDR3s leave out the opening cysteine and the closing phenylalanine or tryptophan.

cdr3_aa: ASSLGGTGQYGYT
v_call: TRBV7-8

cdr3_aa: ASSAPLAGGPEADTQY
v_call: TRBV9

cdr3_aa: AWRGGRQRVLTNEKLF
v_call: TRBV30

cdr3_aa: ASSEVGQPDRAF
v_call: TRBV25-1

cdr3_aa: ASSLSLNTEAF
v_call: TRBV18

cdr3_aa: ASSLAVWSQGHHEQY
v_call: TRBV7-8

cdr3_aa: ASSLGGGGPYDEQF
v_call: TRBV11-3

cdr3_aa: ASSQYSPNTEAF
v_call: TRBV13

cdr3_aa: ASSSGTGNQPQH
v_call: TRBV5-4

cdr3_aa: SAHSRGTPYEQY
v_call: TRBV29-1

cdr3_aa: ASSRDRGPEKLF
v_call: TRBV2

cdr3_aa: ASGAGQYSNQPQH
v_call: TRBV6-5

cdr3_aa: SVVRAARPDTQY
v_call: TRBV29-1

cdr3_aa: ASSMGHRGRGSTEAF
v_call: TRBV5-1

cdr3_aa: ASRTAMNTEAF
v_call: TRBV6-1

cdr3_aa: ASSAGQIYGYT
v_call: TRBV25-1

cdr3_aa: ASSIVPTGEGTEAF
v_call: TRBV19

cdr3_aa: ASSYQVDRGNTDTQY
v_call: TRBV18

cdr3_aa: ASSLSKGANTEAF
v_call: TRBV27

cdr3_aa: ASSFSGQGTSNQPQH
v_call: TRBV7-8

cdr3_aa: ASSILNTEAF
v_call: TRBV5-1

cdr3_aa: ASSPTGAGGYT
v_call: TRBV6-1

cdr3_aa: ASSYKWSSYNEQF
v_call: TRBV6-5

cdr3_aa: ASSPRPDYGYT
v_call: TRBV18

cdr3_aa: ASSRDAGVVTGELF
v_call: TRBV27

cdr3_aa: ASMRQFNQPQH
v_call: TRBV2

cdr3_aa: ASSDRTLPGELF
v_call: TRBV5-1

cdr3_aa: ASGGTEHYGYT
v_call: TRBV19

cdr3_aa: ASSRDNLYGYT
v_call: TRBV4-1

cdr3_aa: ASSDRLNTEAF
v_call: TRBV5-4

cdr3_aa: ASSPTGTGNTIY
v_call: TRBV4-1

cdr3_aa: ASTDGRKGYT
v_call: TRBV19

cdr3_aa: ASSADLGLGGPTSGANVLT
v_call: TRBV9

cdr3_aa: ASRAIPYEQY
v_call: TRBV28

cdr3_aa: ASSLAVEWGSTYEQY
v_call: TRBV7-9

cdr3_aa: ASTPRGSGANVLT
v_call: TRBV5-6

cdr3_aa: ASSRSDSSNQPQH
v_call: TRBV28

cdr3_aa: ASSARSGTPYEQY
v_call: TRBV9

cdr3_aa: ASMDARYEQY
v_call: TRBV27

cdr3_aa: ASSISSATSYEQY
v_call: TRBV19

cdr3_aa: ASVKLGTGVKGTEAF
v_call: TRBV2

cdr3_aa: ASSVDTVRDGYT
v_call: TRBV9

cdr3_aa: ARSRSFSQPQH
v_call: TRBV27

cdr3_aa: ASSYSSLGGTGELF
v_call: TRBV6-5

cdr3_aa: ASSESAGGNQPQH
v_call: TRBV6-1

cdr3_aa: ASSLAGGTEPQH
v_call: TRBV5-5

cdr3_aa: ASSFDRRGVYEQY
v_call: TRBV11-2

cdr3_aa: ASSYQAGGLGYEQF
v_call: TRBV6-5

cdr3_aa: ASSLLPETSGVTDTQY
v_call: TRBV7-2

cdr3_aa: ATSRGIDRGWSGANVLT
v_call: TRBV15